These T cell receptor beta chains were read from a single sample in a study of blood T cell repertoires in COVID-19. Assay: immunoSEQ multiplex PCR; the TCRdb copy retains only in-frame clones and omits some. This sample has tens of thousands of clones, with 91% found just once. The sequenced sample consisted of peripheral blood. The receptor set was obtained from a woman aged 45-59 years in a cohort sampled during active COVID-19. The CDR3 runs from the conserved cysteine through the conserved F or W. Each record gives: V gene, J gene, D gene, clone size, CDR3 DNA, CDR3 protein. The D gene is left open where the match is weak. The size field is filled for only some rows; it gives once, few, many or a size class.

>TRBV11-3|TRBJ2-3|TRBD2|-
TGTGCCAGCAGCTTTCTGACTAGCGCGGTCGATACGCAGTATTTT
CASSFLTSAVDTQYF
>TRBV18|TRBJ2-7|TRBD2|-
TGTGCCAGCTCCCCAAAGCTAGCGGACTACGAGCAGTACTTC
CASSPKLADYEQYF
>TRBV6-4|TRBJ1-1|-|-
TGTGCCAGCAGTGCCTCTGGGGGGGCTGTCACTGAAGCTTTCTTT
CASSASGGAVTEAFF
>TRBV14|TRBJ2-7|-|-
TGTGCCAGCAGTCTCCATCGGCTGGCAGGCAATTACTACGAGCAGTACTTC
CASSLHRLAGNYYEQYF
>TRBV14|TRBJ2-5|-|-
TGTGCCAGCAGCCAAGGAAACAGAAAAGAGACCCAGTACTTC
CASSQGNRKETQYF
>TRBV19|TRBJ1-5|-|-
TGTGCCAGTAGTTTGGCGGCTTATTATAGCAATCAGCCCCAGCATTTT
CASSLAAYYSNQPQHF
>TRBV2|TRBJ2-3|TRBD1|few
TGTGCCAGCAGTCGGGACAGGGGGCTGGAAGATACGCAGTATTTT
CASSRDRGLEDTQYF
>TRBV29-1|TRBJ1-1|-|-
TGCAGCGTTGGGACAGTAGGACGTAACACTGAAGCTTTCTTT
CSVGTVGRNTEAFF
>TRBV12-3/TRBV12-4|TRBJ2-1|-|-
TGTGCCAGCAGTTGGGCTAGCGACAATGAGCAGTTCTTC
CASSWASDNEQFF
>TRBV5-1|TRBJ1-2|-|-
TGCGCCAGCAGCTCGGACACACTTTATGGCTACACCTTC
CASSSDTLYGYTF
>TRBV4-2|TRBJ1-3|-|-
TGTGCCAGCAGCCAAGATGGCGGGACGCTCACTGGAAACACCATATATTTT
CASSQDGGTLTGNTIYF
>TRBV7-9|TRBJ2-1|TRBD1|-
TGTGCCAGCAGCTCCCAGCGGGACAGGGCATACAATGAGCAGTTCTTC
CASSSQRDRAYNEQFF
>TRBV27|TRBJ1-6|TRBD1|-
TGTGCCAGCAGCTCCTCAGGGACAGGGACTTCACCCCTCCACTTT
CASSSSGTGTSPLHF
>TRBV18|TRBJ2-5|TRBD2|-
TGTGCCAGCTCACCGGGGAGGGGACAAGAGACCCAGTACTTC
CASSPGRGQETQYF
>TRBV4-1|TRBJ2-5|TRBD2|-
TGCGCCAGCAGCCAACGAGTTTCGGGACTAGCTTTTGCGACCCAGTACTTC
CASSQRVSGLAFATQYF
>TRBV11-3|TRBJ2-1|TRBD1|-
TGTGCCAGCAGCCCAGGGGGTGGTGACAATGAGCAGTTCTTC
CASSPGGGDNEQFF
>TRBV9|TRBJ2-1|TRBD2|-
TGTGCCAGCAGCGTTAGCGGGGGGCTCCGGGTAAGTGAGCAGTTCTTC
CASSVSGGLRVSEQFF
>TRBV18|TRBJ2-7|TRBD1|-
TGTGCCAGCTCACCAGGCAGGGGGAACGAGCAGTACTTC
CASSPGRGNEQYF
>TRBV5-1|TRBJ2-7|TRBD1|-
TGCGCCAGCAGCTTGGGCCGCCAGGGACAGGGCTACGAGCAGTACTTC
CASSLGRQGQGYEQYF
>TRBV28|TRBJ1-5|-|-
TGTGCCAGCAGTTTAATACAGGCGCCTCAGCCCCAGCATTTT
CASSLIQAPQPQHF
>TRBV10-1|TRBJ2-1|-|-
TGCGCCAGCAGTGTGGCGGGATTTTACAATGAGCAGTTCTTC
CASSVAGFYNEQFF
>TRBV10-2|TRBJ1-6|TRBD1|-
TGCGCCAGCAGTGACGGACAGGGGGCGAATCCCCTCCACTTT
CASSDGQGANPLHF
>TRBV6-2/TRBV6-3|TRBJ1-2|TRBD1|-
TGTGCCAGCAGTTACGCGACAGGGTGGGGTGGCTACACCTTC
CASSYATGWGGYTF
>TRBV12-5|TRBJ2-1|TRBD2|-
TGTGCTAGTGGTCACACTTCCGGGACTAGCCCCGTCGTGGGCTACAATGAGCAGTTCTTC
CASGHTSGTSPVVGYNEQFF
>TRBV1|TRBJ2-7|-|-
TGCACCAGCAGCCAAGGGGGACAGGGCGGCGAGCAGTACTTC
CTSSQGGQGGEQYF
>TRBV7-9|TRBJ2-6|TRBD1|-
TGTGCCAGCAGCTTTAGTCAGGGGGCTAGCCCCTCTGGGGCCAACGTCCTGACTTTC
CASSFSQGASPSGANVLTF
>TRBV5-1|TRBJ1-1|-|-
TGCGCCAGCAGCTCCCCCTTCGACACTGAAGCTTTCTTT
CASSSPFDTEAFF
>TRBV21-1|TRBJ1-2|-|-
TGTGCCAGCAGCAAAAGTCTTGGGGGCCGCTCGGATGGCTACACCTTC
CASSKSLGGRSDGYTF
>TRBV28|TRBJ2-7|-|-
TGTGCCAGCAGTTTCTTCTCCCTAGGCAGGGAAAGCTCCTACGAGCAGTACTTC
CASSFFSLGRESSYEQYF
>TRBV29-1|TRBJ2-2|TRBD1|-
TGCAGCGTCCAGGGACAGGGGAGCACCGGGGAGCTGTTTTTT
CSVQGQGSTGELFF
>TRBV19|TRBJ1-2|-|-
TGTGCCAGTAGTATATCCTCGGGTATGGACTATGGCTACACCTTC
CASSISSGMDYGYTF
>TRBV29-1|TRBJ1-2|TRBD1|-
TGCAGCACCCGACAGGGGGTGTATGGCTACACCTTC
CSTRQGVYGYTF
>TRBV19|TRBJ1-3|-|-
TGTGCCAGTAGTAAAGCGGGCCGGGTCCTAGGAAACACCATATATTTT
CASSKAGRVLGNTIYF
>TRBV7-9|TRBJ1-1|-|-
TGTGCCAGCAGCTCGACCGGGAACTTGAACACTGAAGCTTTCTTT
CASSSTGNLNTEAFF
>TRBV9|TRBJ2-7|TRBD2|few
TGTGCCAGCAGCCCAACTAGCGGGACCGCCTACGAGCAGTACTTC
CASSPTSGTAYEQYF
>TRBV29-1|TRBJ2-2|TRBD1|-
TGCAGCGTTAGACAGGGAGAGAACACCGGGGAGCTGTTTTTT
CSVRQGENTGELFF
>TRBV18|TRBJ2-1|TRBD1|-
TGTGCCAGCTCACCACGGACCGGGACAGGGGGCAATGAGCAGTTCTTC
CASSPRTGTGGNEQFF
>TRBV4-1|TRBJ2-5|TRBD2|-
TGCGCCAGCAGCCAAGATGTAGCTAGCGGGGGGGCCGGGGAGACCCAGTACTTC
CASSQDVASGGAGETQYF
>TRBV5-5|TRBJ2-2|TRBD1|-
TGTGCCAGCAGGCCACAGGGGATTAACACCGGGGAGCTGTTTTTT
CASRPQGINTGELFF
>TRBV10-3|TRBJ1-5|-|-
TGTGCCATCAGTGAGTCGGAGACAGGCAATCAGCCCCAGCATTTT
CAISESETGNQPQHF
>TRBV20-1|TRBJ1-2|TRBD1|-
TGCAGTGCTAGTGGGACAGCTTCTAACTATGGCTACACCTTC
CSASGTASNYGYTF
>TRBV6-1|TRBJ1-1|TRBD1|-
TGTGCCAGCAGTTCAGGGGGTAGGAACACTGAAGCTTTCTTT
CASSSGGRNTEAFF
>TRBV11-2|TRBJ2-5|TRBD1|-
TGTGCCAGCAGCTTGTCAGGGGGCCGGGAGACCCAGTACTTC
CASSLSGGRETQYF
>TRBV6-1|TRBJ2-2|-|-
TGTGCCAGCAGTGAAAGGAGTGCGAACACCGGGGAGCTGTTTTTT
CASSERSANTGELFF
>TRBV20-1|TRBJ2-1|-|-
TGCAGTGCTCTCCCGGGTGGTGAGCAGTTCTTC
CSALPGGEQFF
>TRBV18|TRBJ1-4|TRBD1|-
TGTGCCAGCTCACTTCGGACAGGGGCTGAGGAAAAACTGTTTTTT
CASSLRTGAEEKLFF
>TRBV12-2|TRBJ2-7|-|-
TGTGCAAGTCGCTTGGGGACTAGCGGGCGTAGCTCCTACGAGCAGTACTTC
CASRLGTSGRSSYEQYF
>TRBV30|TRBJ1-2|-|-
TGTGCCTGGAGTGAGTACGGAGATGGCTACACCTTC
CAWSEYGDGYTF
>TRBV7-2|TRBJ2-7|TRBD1|-
TGTGCCAGCAGCTTAGGGTGGGCCAAGACAGGGGGCGAGCAGTACTTC
CASSLGWAKTGGEQYF
>TRBV3-1/TRBV3-2|TRBJ2-1|-|-
TGTGCCAGCAGCCCCCCCGGTCTCACTTATGAGCAGTTCTTC
CASSPPGLTYEQFF
>TRBV15|TRBJ1-4|TRBD1|-
TGTGCCACATCTGGACAGGGGACTAATGAAAAACTGTTTTTT
CATSGQGTNEKLFF
>TRBV28|TRBJ2-4|TRBD1|once
TGTGCCAGCAGTTTCCTGGACAGGGCGGGAAACATTCAGTACTTC
CASSFLDRAGNIQYF
>TRBV6-5|TRBJ1-5|-|-
TGTGCCAGCAGTTTTACTCGGGCCGGAGGCGGTCAGCCCCAGCATTTT
CASSFTRAGGGQPQHF
>TRBV5-1|TRBJ2-5|TRBD2|-
TGCGCCAGCAGCTTGGCTAGCGGGGCCCAAGAGACCCAGTACTTC
CASSLASGAQETQYF
>TRBV5-1|TRBJ2-1|TRBD1|once
TGCGCCAGCAGCCAGGGGGACGGGTACAATGAGCAGTTCTTC
CASSQGDGYNEQFF
>TRBV28|TRBJ1-6|-|-
TGTGCCAGCAGTGGACAGAGCAGCTATAATTCACCCCTCCACTTT
CASSGQSSYNSPLHF
>TRBV7-9|TRBJ2-5|-|-
TGTGCCAGCAGCTCTATGGAGACCCAGTACTTC
CASSSMETQYF
>TRBV6-2/TRBV6-3|TRBJ2-2|TRBD2|-
TGTGCCAGCAGTACCCCGACTAGCGGGAGGGGGTTCGGGCTGTTTTTT
CASSTPTSGRGFGLFF
>TRBV13|TRBJ2-1|TRBD2|-
TGTGCCAGCAGCAGAGGGACTAGCTACAATGAGCAGTTCTTC
CASSRGTSYNEQFF
>TRBV30|TRBJ2-1|TRBD2|-
TGTGCCTGCTCGCGCGGGCGTCTAGCGGTTAGAGAAGGTCTAACCTACAATGAGCAGTTCTTC
CACSRGRLAVREGLTYNEQFF